The 15 T cell receptor beta chains in this list originate from one sample, sequenced in a study of spatial heterogeneity in lung cancer. Study-wide results and caveats: Counts that tracked tumor mutation counts were those of expanded intratumoral alpha and beta TCRs.

One entry per CDR3 protein, called by TCRdb with MiXCR from the 5' RACE reads. This sample has under 7,000 distinct CDR3 sequences, with 13% to 15% found just once. This sample's time point: sample taken at primary tumor resection. Their recognized antigens are unknown. The sample was lung tumor tissue, taken at surgery. These receptors were obtained from a male donor with early-stage non-small cell lung cancer.

This clonotype was counted ten times or more. As an off-target read in a library built for alpha chains, this beta chain has a frequency of little significance. The gene calls are TRBV28 and TRBJ2-3, with D perhaps TRBD1 or TRBD2 (5 bases each). V was shortened by 5 bases and J by 3 bases, with 15 bases between the two germline ends. The CDR3 extends over 15 amino acids. Germline V CDR1 and CDR2: MDHEN, SYDVKM. DNA of the CDR3: TGTGCCAGCAGTATAGGGACGGTGGGGACAGATACGCAGTATTTT. This sequence encodes CASSIGTVGTDTQYF.

With regard to this clonotype: This beta chain was picked up by a library intended for alpha chains and is off target, so its count carries little meaning. The V and J genes are TRBV28 and TRBJ2-2; D unclear. CDR1 and CDR2 from the germline V gene are MDHEN and SYDVKM. V was pared by 2 bases and J by 1 base, with 11 bases between. The CDR3 is 16 residues long. In DNA, the CDR3 is TGTGCCAGCAGTTTAAGCTCAGCGAGGAACACCGGGGAGCTGTTTTTT. Translating it yields CASSLSSARNTGELFF.

This clonotype was picked up one time. Since the library was made to target alpha chains, this beta chain is a stray read and its abundance is not meaningful. This chain connects TRBV29-1 to TRBJ2-2, with 8 positions matching TRBD2. Germline values: CDR1 SQVTM, CDR2 ANQGSEA. The CDR3 has 15 residues. The junction had 10 bases not matched to a gene; V was cut back by 7 bases and J by 3 bases. The CDR3, as DNA: TGCAGCGGACGGGAGGGAGCGGGAGACACCGGGGAGCTGTTTTTT. Protein sequence: CSGREGAGDTGELFF.

This clonotype appeared many times. Because the library targeted alpha chains, this beta chain is an off-target read whose size means little. The chain carries TRBV28 and TRBJ2-5; D is unresolved. CDR1 and CDR2 (germline): MDHEN, SYDVKM. Trimming removed 6 bases at V and 5 bases at J, with 13 bases between. The CDR3 contains 13 residues. The CDR3 DNA reads TGTGCCAGCAGCTCCCGTATTGCGGAGACCCAGTACTTC. As protein: CASSSRIAETQYF.

In this sample, this clonotype turned up many times. With the library built for alpha chains, this beta chain is off target and its frequency is not meaningful. The rearrangement joins TRBV5-1 to TRBJ2-1; no firm D call. Between the trimmed V and J ends, which lost 0 bases and 0 bases, there was a span of 7 bases. The CDR3 covers 15 residues. Germline V gives CDR1 SGHRS, CDR2 YFSETQ. The CDR3 region has the DNA TGCGCCAGCAGCTTGGGACAAAGCTCCTACAATGAGCAGTTCTTC. Its protein is CASSLGQSSYNEQFF.

This clonotype was detected a few times. This beta chain is a stray read from a library made for alpha chains; its abundance is not meaningful. J is TRBJ2-3 and V is TRBV6-5; 8 bases are a match to TRBD1. V was clipped by 6 bases and J by 5 bases; unmatched bases: 10. This CDR3 contains 15 residues. Germline lookup yields CDR1 MNHEY and CDR2 SVGAGI. CDR3 sequence reads: CASREEDRDRDTQYF. CDR3 nucleotides: TGTGCCAGCAGAGAAGAGGACAGGGACAGAGATACGCAGTATTTT.

This clonotype is termed medium-sized. This beta chain represents an off-target read in a library built for alpha chains; its size is of limited meaning. The chain joins TRBV9 to TRBJ2-1; 15 positions agree with TRBD2. CDR1 and CDR2 from the germline V gene are SGDLS and YYNGEE. The CDR3 contains 17 residues. Trimming at V came to 3 bases and at J to 7 bases, leaving 8 bases not matched to a gene. The chain's CDR3 is CASSAGLAGGPRNEQFF. DNA for the CDR3: TGTGCCAGCAGCGCCGGACTAGCGGGAGGGCCACGGAATGAGCAGTTCTTC.

For this clonotype: This beta chain turned up in a library designed for alpha chains; as an off-target read, its abundance says little. The gene calls are TRBV9 and TRBJ2-3; D remains ambiguous. The CDR3 is made up of 13 amino acids. CDR1 and CDR2 from the germline V gene are SGDLS and YYNGEE. Trimming removed 3 bases at V and 6 bases at J, with 11 bases between. CDR3 region: CASSADLADTQYF. The CDR3 DNA is TGTGCCAGCAGCGCGGACCTGGCGGATACGCAGTATTTT.

This clonotype was seen ten or more times. As an off-target read in a library built for alpha chains, this beta chain has a frequency of little significance. The genes are TRBV5-1 and TRBJ2-1; 7 nucleotides match TRBD1. The V and J ends lost 2 bases and 6 bases, in that order; junction bases with no gene match: 14. The CDR3 spans 17 residues. Germline assignment: CDR1 SGHRS and CDR2 YFSETQ. DNA for the CDR3: TGCGCCAGCAGCTTTACTTCGACAGGGCCTCCCCTCAATGAGCAGTTCTTC. It specifies CASSFTSTGPPLNEQFF.

This clonotype appeared many times. This beta chain is a stray read from a library made for alpha chains; its abundance is not meaningful. V and J are TRBV20-1 and TRBJ2-1; 9 bases align to TRBD1. This CDR3 region has 15 residues. Per germline, CDR1 DFQATT and CDR2 SNEGSKA (reference sequence). The J segment lost 2 bases and the V segment lost 4 bases, leaving 6 bases of the junction unmatched. The CDR3: CSAKDRGRPYNEQFF. The CDR3, as DNA: TGCAGTGCTAAGGACAGGGGCCGACCCTACAATGAGCAGTTCTTC.

A note on this clonotype: This beta chain was picked up by a library intended for alpha chains and is off target, so its count carries little meaning. The V call is TRBV7-9, the J call TRBJ2-2; D may be TRBD1 (5 bases). The V and J ends lost 0 bases and 0 bases respectively, with 5 bases between them. CDR1 is SEHNR and CDR2 is FQNEAQ in the germline V gene (reference sequence). The CDR3 is 15 residues long. The CDR3 DNA follows: TGTGCCAGCAGCTTAGCGACAGCGAACACCGGGGAGCTGTTTTTT. It is translated as CASSLATANTGELFF. Supplemented by reference TRBV7-9 and TRBJ2-2, the full variable domain reads DTGVSQNPRHKITKRGQNVTFRCDPISEHNRLYWYRQTLGQGPEFLTYFQNEAQLEKSRLLSDRFSAERPKGSFSTLEIQRTEQGDSAMYLCASSLATANTGELFFGEGSRLTVL.

This clonotype was seen at least ten times. In a library made to pick up alpha chains, this beta chain is a stray read with a size that means little. The J gene is TRBJ2-1, the V gene TRBV20-1, with D uncertain. V lost 6 bases to trimming and J lost 4 bases, with 13 bases between them. CDR1 is DFQATT, CDR2 SNEGSKA, per germline (reference sequence). The CDR3 consists of 13 residues. The CDR3 DNA is TGCAGTGCCCCACCTAACAGATACAATGAGCAGTTCTTC. It is translated as CSAPPNRYNEQFF.

This clonotype rates as medium-sized. Found in a library prepared for alpha chains, this beta chain is an off-target read, and its abundance has little meaning. The V gene is TRBV28, the J gene TRBJ2-1; 10 bases align to TRBD2. The ends lost 2 bases at V and 0 bases at J; junction bases unmatched: 4. Germline lookup yields CDR1 MDHEN and CDR2 SYDVKM. The CDR3 is made up of 17 amino acids. The CDR3 here is CASSLRASGSSYNEQFF. As DNA, the CDR3 is TGTGCCAGCAGTTTACGGGCTAGCGGGAGCTCCTACAATGAGCAGTTCTTC.

This clonotype appeared a few times. A library prepared for alpha chains yielded this beta chain as an off-target read; its size is of little meaning. The chain carries TRBV29-1 and TRBJ2-3; a possible D gene is TRBD2 (5 bases). Per germline, CDR1 SQVTM and CDR2 ANQGSEA. The CDR3 is 13 residues long. V was pared by 4 bases and J by 0 bases, with 8 bases between. The CDR3 DNA follows: TGCAGCGTTGTCGGAGGCAGCACAGATACGCAGTATTTT. Its translation: CSVVGGSTDTQYF.

There are many counts of this clonotype. This beta chain came through as a stray read in a library set up for alpha chains, and its size says little. The chain combines TRBV7-8 with TRBJ2-2; D is unresolved. From germline, CDR1 is SGHVS and CDR2 FQNEAQ. This CDR3 region has 14 residues. The V end lost 2 bases, the J end lost 6 bases, and 10 bases lay between the germline ends. The CDR3 protein is CASSLLLRSGELFF. CDR3 nucleotides: TGTGCCAGCAGCTTATTGCTTCGGTCCGGGGAGCTGTTTTTT.